Each of the 2 T cell receptor beta chains below was sequenced from the same sample in a study of T cell responses to AZD1222 COVID-19 vaccine. Clones were sequenced by immunoSEQ multiplex PCR, and TCRdb holds only the in-frame ones, with some missing. The data contain approximately 100,000 clones, around nine tenths of them singletons. The sequenced sample was peripheral blood, obtained on day 0 of AZD1222 vaccination. These receptors were collected from an adult in good health.

The chain couples TRBV7-9 to TRBJ1-1; possibly TRBD1 for D (5 bases). Looked up from germline, CDR1 is SEHNR and CDR2 is FQNEAQ (reference sequence). This CDR3 is 13 amino acids long. Trimming stripped 0 bases from V and 7 bases from J, with 9 bases between. CDR3 coding DNA: TGTGCCAGCAGCTTAGCCGGCGGGGGTGAAGCTTTCTTT. Translated: CASSLAGGGEAFF.

Only one count was recorded for this clone. The chain links TRBV12-3 or TRBV12-4 to TRBJ1-5; D may be TRBD1 (6 bases). V shed 8 bases and J shed 6 bases, with 14 bases lying between them. The CDR3 has 13 residues. For the CDR3, the DNA is TGTGCCAGCTCCCTCGGGGGGCTTCAGCCCCAGCATTTT. Residues: CASSLGGLQPQHF.